The T cell receptor (beta chain) described here comes from a study of blood T cell repertoires in COVID-19. Across the study: Samples came from the United States, Italy and Spain, spanning acute and convalescent COVID-19.

Here immunoSEQ multiplex PCR was the method, and the copy in TCRdb shows in-frame clones only, minus some. The sample contains about 210,000 clones, roughly nine tenths of which appear only once. CDR1 and CDR2 (germline): SGHRS, YFSETQ. Deletions cut 0 bases from V and 3 bases from J, with 13 bases between. There are 15 residues in the CDR3. Sequencing used peripheral blood. The origin of this receptor is a man aged 30 to 45 with acute or convalescent COVID-19. The V call is TRBV5-1, the J call TRBJ2-7, with D perhaps matching TRBD1 (5 bases). CDR3 nucleotides: TGCGCCAGCAGCTTGGGATCAGGGCCTATCTACGAGCAGTACTTC. Encoded protein: CASSLGSGPIYEQYF.